The rows below give T cell receptor beta chains drawn from one sample of a study of T-cell reconstitution after alpha-beta-depleted transplantation in children. TCRdb ran MiXCR on the PCR reads and lists one entry per CDR3 protein. The sample has 200,000 to 300,000 distinct CDR3 sequences; about 12% are singletons. The sequenced sample was PBMCs from the stem cell graft donor, obtained from the stem cell graft. The receptors here all came from a human donor who donated a stem cell graft to a child with acute lymphoblastic leukemia. CDR3s include the opening cysteine and the closing phenylalanine or tryptophan. D genes are given only for firm matches. Size values are once, few and many counts, or a class for expanded clones, and some rows have none.

>NA|NA|TRBJ2-1|TRBV3-1
TGTGCCAGCAGCCAAGGGGTAGGGGCCCCTGGCTACAATGAGCAGTTCTTC
CASSQGVGAPGYNEQFF
>many|TRBD2|TRBJ2-7|TRBV20-1
TGCAGTGCTAGAACTGGGGTTTTAGCGGGCTACGAGCAGTACTTC
CSARTGVLAGYEQYF
>many|NA|TRBJ1-1|TRBV20-1
TGCAGTGCTAGAGGGACCCTGGACACTGAAGCTTTCTTT
CSARGTLDTEAFF
>NA|NA|TRBJ2-1|TRBV12-3/TRBV12-4
TGTACCAGCAGTTTAGCGCGGGGGAGGGGACAGGACTACAATGAGCAGTTCTTC
CTSSLARGRGQDYNEQFF
>many|NA|TRBJ1-4|TRBV20-1
TGCAGTGCCGCGAGTGCAACTAATGAAAAACTGTTTTTT
CSAASATNEKLFF
>many|NA|TRBJ2-7|TRBV5-1
TGCGCCAGCAGCTTGGCCGTGGGACGGACCACCTACGAGCAGTACTTC
CASSLAVGRTTYEQYF
>NA|TRBD1|TRBJ2-1|TRBV6-1
TGTGCCAGCGAGAACAGGGGCTACAATGAGCAGTTCTTC
CASENRGYNEQFF
>NA|NA|TRBJ1-6|TRBV18
TGTGCCAGCTCACCACCTGGTTTTGGACTACTCCACTTT
CASSPPGFGLLHF
>few|TRBD1|TRBJ2-7|TRBV5-1
TGCGCCAGCAGCTTGCCGGGACAGGGTTTGGACGAGCAGTACTTC
CASSLPGQGLDEQYF
>NA|NA|TRBJ1-4|TRBV6-5
TGTGCCAGCAGTTACCACGATCGGTCCGGTAATGAAAAACTGTTTTTT
CASSYHDRSGNEKLFF
>many|NA|TRBJ2-3|TRBV6-5
TGTGCCAGCAGTTACTGGGGCCCACGCACAGATACGCAGTATTTT
CASSYWGPRTDTQYF
>many|NA|TRBJ1-2|TRBV12-3/TRBV12-4
TGTGCCAGCAGTGCCTGGGACCATGGCTACACCTTC
CASSAWDHGYTF
>many|TRBD1|TRBJ2-5|TRBV15
TGTGCCACCAGTAGGCCGGGACAGGGTAAAGAGACCCAGTACTTC
CATSRPGQGKETQYF
>NA|NA|TRBJ1-2|TRBV20-1
TGCAGTGCTAGAGTTCAGTCAGGTGGAGGGAATAACTATGGCTACACCTTC
CSARVQSGGGNNYGYTF
>NA|NA|TRBJ1-6|TRBV12-3/TRBV12-4
TGTGCCAGCAGTCCGACTGCCCTCTCGCGATTCTCACCCCTCCACTTT
CASSPTALSRFSPLHF
>many|TRBD1|TRBJ1-2|TRBV2
TGTGCCAGCAGACCGGGACAGGGAGGCTTCTATGGCTACACCTTC
CASRPGQGGFYGYTF
>many|NA|TRBJ1-2|TRBV4-2
TGTGCCAGCAGCCAGGTCGGATCTAACTATGGCTACACCTTC
CASSQVGSNYGYTF
>many|NA|TRBJ2-7|TRBV3-1
TGTGCCAGCAGCCCGGGGGGCGGCTACGAGCAGTACTTC
CASSPGGGYEQYF
>many|NA|TRBJ2-3|TRBV18
TGTGCCAGCTCACCAAAGACTAGTACAGATACGCAGTATTTT
CASSPKTSTDTQYF
>many|NA|TRBJ1-4|TRBV7-9
TGTGCCAGCAGCTTAACAAGTAATGAAAAACTGTTTTTT
CASSLTSNEKLFF
>many|NA|TRBJ1-1|TRBV4-3
TGCGCCAGCAGCCAAGGGAAGGGGCCGAACACTGAAGCTTTCTTT
CASSQGKGPNTEAFF
>NA|NA|TRBJ1-6|TRBV5-1
TGCGCCAGCAAGTTGTTGCCGGGAAGGGAGTCACCCCTCCACTTT
CASKLLPGRESPLHF
>few|TRBD1|TRBJ2-2|TRBV11-1
TGTGCCAGCAGCTTCCCTCCTGGACAGGGTACGAACACCGGGGAGCTGTTTTTT
CASSFPPGQGTNTGELFF
>many|NA|TRBJ2-7|TRBV5-5
TGTGCCAGCAGCTTCGGTTGGGCAGCAACCTACGAGCAGTACTTC
CASSFGWAATYEQYF
>many|NA|TRBJ1-4|TRBV9
TGTGCCAGCAGCGAGGGTGGTGCGGCTAATGAAAAACTGTTTTTT
CASSEGGAANEKLFF
>many|TRBD2|TRBJ2-1|TRBV28
TGTGCCAGCACTGGGGGACTAGCGGGAGGCAATGAGCAGTTCTTC
CASTGGLAGGNEQFF